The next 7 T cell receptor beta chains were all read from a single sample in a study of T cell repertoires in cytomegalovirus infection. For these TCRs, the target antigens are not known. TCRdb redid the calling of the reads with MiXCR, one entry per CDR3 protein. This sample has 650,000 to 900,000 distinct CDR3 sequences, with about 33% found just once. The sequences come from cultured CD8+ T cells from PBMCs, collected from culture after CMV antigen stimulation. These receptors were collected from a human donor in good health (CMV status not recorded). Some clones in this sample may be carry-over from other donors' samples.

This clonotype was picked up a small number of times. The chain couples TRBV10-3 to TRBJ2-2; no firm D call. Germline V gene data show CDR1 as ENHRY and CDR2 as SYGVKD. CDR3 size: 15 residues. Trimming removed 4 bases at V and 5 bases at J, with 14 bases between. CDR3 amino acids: CAISGTASDTGELFF. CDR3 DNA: TGTGCCATCAGTGGGACGGCCTCAGATACCGGGGAGCTGTTTTTT.

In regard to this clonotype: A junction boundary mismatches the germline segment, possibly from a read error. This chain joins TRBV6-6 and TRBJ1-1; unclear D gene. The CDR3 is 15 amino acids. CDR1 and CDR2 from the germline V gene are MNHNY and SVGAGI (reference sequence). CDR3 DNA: TGTGCCAGCAGTCCCACCTCGACGGACTACACTAAAGCTTTCTTT. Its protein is CASSPTSTDYTKAFF.

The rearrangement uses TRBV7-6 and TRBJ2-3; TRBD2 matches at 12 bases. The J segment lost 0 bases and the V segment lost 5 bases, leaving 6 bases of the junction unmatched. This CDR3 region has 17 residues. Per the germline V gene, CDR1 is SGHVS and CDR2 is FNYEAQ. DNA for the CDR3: TGTGCCAGCAGCCCCCGGACTAGCGGGGACAGCACAGATACGCAGTATTTT. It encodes CASSPRTSGDSTDTQYF.

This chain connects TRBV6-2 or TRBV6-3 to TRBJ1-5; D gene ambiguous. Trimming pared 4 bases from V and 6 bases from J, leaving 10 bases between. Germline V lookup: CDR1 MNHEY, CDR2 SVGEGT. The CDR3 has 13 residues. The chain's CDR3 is CASSLFVSQPQHF. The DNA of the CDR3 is TGTGCCAGCAGTTTGTTTGTGAGTCAGCCCCAGCATTTT.

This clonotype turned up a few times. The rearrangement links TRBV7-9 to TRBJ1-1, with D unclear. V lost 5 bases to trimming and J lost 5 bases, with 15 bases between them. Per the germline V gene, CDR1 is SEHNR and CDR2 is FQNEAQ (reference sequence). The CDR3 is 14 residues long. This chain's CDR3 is CASSPPDRWTEAFF. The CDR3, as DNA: TGTGCCAGCAGCCCCCCCGACCGGTGGACTGAAGCTTTCTTT. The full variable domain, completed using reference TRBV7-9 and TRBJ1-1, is DTGVSQNPRHKITKRGQNVTFRCDPISEHNRLYWYRQTLGQGPEFLTYFQNEAQLEKSRLLSDRFSAERPKGSFSTLEIQRTEQGDSAMYLCASSPPDRWTEAFFGQGTRLTVV.

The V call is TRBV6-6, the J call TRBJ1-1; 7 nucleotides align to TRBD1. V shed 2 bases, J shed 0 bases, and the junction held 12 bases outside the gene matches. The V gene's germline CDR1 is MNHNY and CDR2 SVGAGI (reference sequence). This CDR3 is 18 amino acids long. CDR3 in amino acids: CASSYPRDSWDLNTEAFF. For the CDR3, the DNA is TGTGCCAGCAGTTACCCCCGGGACAGTTGGGATTTGAACACTGAAGCTTTCTTT.

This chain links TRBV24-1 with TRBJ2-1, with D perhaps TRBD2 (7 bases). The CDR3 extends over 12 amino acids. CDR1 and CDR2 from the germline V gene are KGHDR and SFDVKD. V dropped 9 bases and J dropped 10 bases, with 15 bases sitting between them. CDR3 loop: CATRGGGGEQFF. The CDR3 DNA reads TGTGCCACCCGCGGAGGGGGGGGAGAGCAGTTCTTC.